The rows below give T cell receptor beta chains drawn from one sample of a study of blood T cell repertoires in COVID-19. TCRdb's copy holds only in-frame clones and misses some; the assay was immunoSEQ multiplex PCR. This table holds about 91,000 clones, around 72% found once. Sample: peripheral blood. The source of these receptors is an older man with acute or convalescent COVID-19. Each CDR3 is given with its conserved first and last residue. Fields, in order: V gene, clone size, CDR3 length, D gene, J gene, CDR3 DNA, CDR3 protein. D genes are given only for firm matches. The size of a clone is reported for some rows only, either as once, few or many, or as a class for expanded clones.

v_call: TRBV29-1; clone_size: NA; cdr3_length: 13; d_call: TRBD1; j_call: TRBJ1-1; cdr3_nt: TGCAGCGGGGTAGGACAGGGGACAGCTGAAGCTTTCTTT; cdr3_aa: CSGVGQGTAEAFF
v_call: TRBV7-9; clone_size: few; cdr3_length: 14; d_call: TRBD1; j_call: TRBJ1-2; cdr3_nt: TGTGCCAGCAGCTTCCGGGACAGGGACAATGGCTACACCTTC; cdr3_aa: CASSFRDRDNGYTF
v_call: TRBV30; clone_size: NA; cdr3_length: 15; d_call: TRBD2; j_call: TRBJ2-1; cdr3_nt: TGTGCCTGGAGTGGCCTAGCGGGAGGGCGGGGTGAGCAGTTCTTC; cdr3_aa: CAWSGLAGGRGEQFF
v_call: TRBV6-2/TRBV6-3; clone_size: NA; cdr3_length: 13; d_call: TRBD2; j_call: TRBJ2-7; cdr3_nt: TGTGCCAGCAGTTACGGACTAGTAGGTGAGCAGTACTTC; cdr3_aa: CASSYGLVGEQYF
v_call: TRBV3-1/TRBV3-2; clone_size: NA; cdr3_length: 16; d_call: TRBD1; j_call: TRBJ1-2; cdr3_nt: TGTGCCAGCAGCCAAGTTTCTGGGACAGGGGGCTATGGCTACACCTTC; cdr3_aa: CASSQVSGTGGYGYTF
v_call: TRBV3-1/TRBV3-2; clone_size: NA; cdr3_length: 15; d_call: NA; j_call: TRBJ1-3; cdr3_nt: TGTGCCAGCAGCCATCACAGGAGCTCTGGAAACACCATATATTTT; cdr3_aa: CASSHHRSSGNTIYF
v_call: TRBV30; clone_size: NA; cdr3_length: 14; d_call: NA; j_call: TRBJ1-3; cdr3_nt: TGTGCCTGGAGTGTCAAAGGGGCTGGAAACACCATATATTTT; cdr3_aa: CAWSVKGAGNTIYF
v_call: TRBV7-6; clone_size: few; cdr3_length: 14; d_call: NA; j_call: TRBJ2-7; cdr3_nt: TGTGCCAGCAGCTATACAGGGCCAAAGGAAGAGCAGTACTTC; cdr3_aa: CASSYTGPKEEQYF
v_call: TRBV18; clone_size: NA; cdr3_length: 15; d_call: NA; j_call: TRBJ2-7; cdr3_nt: TGTGCCAGCTCACCACCTTCACTGGACGGGAACGAGCAGTACTTC; cdr3_aa: CASSPPSLDGNEQYF
v_call: TRBV28; clone_size: once; cdr3_length: 17; d_call: NA; j_call: TRBJ1-1; cdr3_nt: TGTGCCAGCAGTTTCGTCCCCCGGGCAGGGAAGAACACTGAAGCTTTCTTT; cdr3_aa: CASSFVPRAGKNTEAFF
v_call: TRBV30; clone_size: once; cdr3_length: 12; d_call: NA; j_call: TRBJ1-3; cdr3_nt: TGTGCCTGGACGAGGGAAGGAAACACCATATATTTT; cdr3_aa: CAWTREGNTIYF
v_call: TRBV7-3; clone_size: NA; cdr3_length: 22; d_call: TRBD1; j_call: TRBJ1-5; cdr3_nt: TGTGCCAGCAGCTTAACGGGGTGCTGGGGGACAGGGTATCTATATAGCAATCAGCCCCAGCATTTT; cdr3_aa: CASSLTGCWGTGYLYSNQPQHF
v_call: TRBV5-4; clone_size: NA; cdr3_length: 14; d_call: NA; j_call: TRBJ2-2; cdr3_nt: TGTGCCAGCAGATCGAGACACGAGGGCGGGGAGCTGTTTTTT; cdr3_aa: CASRSRHEGGELFF
v_call: TRBV7-2; clone_size: NA; cdr3_length: 17; d_call: NA; j_call: TRBJ2-1; cdr3_nt: TGTGCCAGCAGCTTTTTTTGGTTCCCAGGCTCCTACAATGAGCAGTTCTTC; cdr3_aa: CASSFFWFPGSYNEQFF
v_call: TRBV6-5; clone_size: NA; cdr3_length: 15; d_call: NA; j_call: TRBJ1-5; cdr3_nt: TGTGCCAGCAGCCAAGGAGGGAAGGGCACTCAGCCCCAGCATTTT; cdr3_aa: CASSQGGKGTQPQHF
v_call: TRBV18; clone_size: few; cdr3_length: 16; d_call: NA; j_call: TRBJ2-6; cdr3_nt: TGTGCCAGCTCACCGCAGGGTAGAACTGGGGCCAACGTCCTGACTTTC; cdr3_aa: CASSPQGRTGANVLTF
v_call: TRBV10-3; clone_size: NA; cdr3_length: 14; d_call: NA; j_call: TRBJ1-6; cdr3_nt: TGTGCCACCACCATAGGCGGTTATAATTCACCCCTCCACTTT; cdr3_aa: CATTIGGYNSPLHF
v_call: TRBV2; clone_size: once; cdr3_length: 14; d_call: TRBD1; j_call: TRBJ1-2; cdr3_nt: TGTGCCAGCAGTACAGGGGTATGGAACTATGGCTACACCTTC; cdr3_aa: CASSTGVWNYGYTF
v_call: TRBV10-3; clone_size: NA; cdr3_length: 16; d_call: TRBD1; j_call: TRBJ1-2; cdr3_nt: TGTGCCATCCAGCCTGGCTGGACAGGCCCAAGCTATGGCTACACCTTC; cdr3_aa: CAIQPGWTGPSYGYTF
v_call: TRBV27; clone_size: NA; cdr3_length: 14; d_call: NA; j_call: TRBJ1-2; cdr3_nt: TGTGCCAGCAGTTCCCGGGACATCGGGTATGGCTACACCTTC; cdr3_aa: CASSSRDIGYGYTF
v_call: TRBV2; clone_size: NA; cdr3_length: 17; d_call: TRBD1; j_call: TRBJ1-1; cdr3_nt: TGTGCCAGCGGGATAACCGCCGGGACAGGGCTAAACACTGAAGCTTTCTTT; cdr3_aa: CASGITAGTGLNTEAFF
v_call: TRBV18; clone_size: NA; cdr3_length: 15; d_call: TRBD1; j_call: TRBJ2-7; cdr3_nt: TGTGCCAGCTCTGCGGGTTCGACAGGGACCTACGAGCAGTACTTC; cdr3_aa: CASSAGSTGTYEQYF
v_call: TRBV3-1/TRBV3-2; clone_size: few; cdr3_length: 13; d_call: TRBD1; j_call: TRBJ1-2; cdr3_nt: TGTGCCAGCAGCCCCCGACAGGGTTTCGGCTACACCTTC; cdr3_aa: CASSPRQGFGYTF
v_call: TRBV28; clone_size: few; cdr3_length: 16; d_call: TRBD2; j_call: TRBJ2-7; cdr3_nt: TGTGCCAGCAGTGCCCACGGGACTAGCGGGACTTACGAGCAGTACTTC; cdr3_aa: CASSAHGTSGTYEQYF
v_call: TRBV19; clone_size: NA; cdr3_length: 14; d_call: NA; j_call: TRBJ2-6; cdr3_nt: TGTGCCAGTAGCGGAGGCTCTGGGGCCAACGTCCTGACTTTC; cdr3_aa: CASSGGSGANVLTF
v_call: TRBV7-9; clone_size: NA; cdr3_length: 16; d_call: TRBD1; j_call: TRBJ1-2; cdr3_nt: TGTGCCAGCAGCTTAGCCCCAGGGACAGCCGCTGATGGCTACACCTTC; cdr3_aa: CASSLAPGTAADGYTF
v_call: TRBV9; clone_size: once; cdr3_length: 15; d_call: TRBD1; j_call: TRBJ1-1; cdr3_nt: TGTGCCAGCAGCGCCCGAACAGGGGCAGGGACTGAAGCTTTCTTT; cdr3_aa: CASSARTGAGTEAFF
v_call: TRBV28; clone_size: NA; cdr3_length: 15; d_call: TRBD1; j_call: TRBJ2-6; cdr3_nt: TGTGCCAGCAGTTCCGGGACAGTCGGGGCCAACGTCCTGACTTTC; cdr3_aa: CASSSGTVGANVLTF
v_call: TRBV11-2; clone_size: NA; cdr3_length: 16; d_call: TRBD2; j_call: TRBJ2-5; cdr3_nt: TGTGCCAGCAGCTTAGAGGGGACTAGCGGGAGGCAGACCCAGTACTTC; cdr3_aa: CASSLEGTSGRQTQYF
v_call: TRBV5-8; clone_size: NA; cdr3_length: 15; d_call: NA; j_call: TRBJ1-2; cdr3_nt: TGTGCCAGCAGCTTGCGCCCGGACAGTAACTATGGCTACACCTTC; cdr3_aa: CASSLRPDSNYGYTF
v_call: TRBV28; clone_size: NA; cdr3_length: 14; d_call: NA; j_call: TRBJ2-2; cdr3_nt: TGTGCCAGCAGTCCGCCACTGGAGGCCGGGGAGCTGTTTTTT; cdr3_aa: CASSPPLEAGELFF
v_call: TRBV6-5; clone_size: NA; cdr3_length: 13; d_call: NA; j_call: TRBJ1-5; cdr3_nt: TGTGCCAGCACCCAGGGGCTCAATCAGCCCCAGCATTTT; cdr3_aa: CASTQGLNQPQHF
v_call: TRBV7-2; clone_size: NA; cdr3_length: 16; d_call: NA; j_call: TRBJ1-5; cdr3_nt: TGTGCCAGCAGCTTAGTCCCGGGATCTAGCAATCAGCCCCAGCATTTT; cdr3_aa: CASSLVPGSSNQPQHF
v_call: TRBV18; clone_size: NA; cdr3_length: 15; d_call: NA; j_call: TRBJ2-4; cdr3_nt: TGTGCCAGCTCCCCGACAGCCGTAGCCAAAAACATTCAGTACTTC; cdr3_aa: CASSPTAVAKNIQYF
v_call: TRBV5-1; clone_size: few; cdr3_length: 17; d_call: NA; j_call: TRBJ2-6; cdr3_nt: TGCGCCAGCAGCCTTGAGGCTTTTAACTCTGGGGCCAACGTCCTGACTTTC; cdr3_aa: CASSLEAFNSGANVLTF
v_call: TRBV9; clone_size: NA; cdr3_length: 16; d_call: TRBD1; j_call: TRBJ2-4; cdr3_nt: TGTGCCAGCAGCCCTCTCGGACAGGGGGGGCAAAACATTCAGTACTTC; cdr3_aa: CASSPLGQGGQNIQYF
v_call: TRBV28; clone_size: NA; cdr3_length: 17; d_call: TRBD2; j_call: TRBJ2-2; cdr3_nt: TGTGCCAGCAGTTTACCCTACGAGGGAGGGCCATCCGGGGAGCTGTTTTTT; cdr3_aa: CASSLPYEGGPSGELFF
v_call: TRBV5-1; clone_size: NA; cdr3_length: 17; d_call: TRBD1; j_call: TRBJ2-7; cdr3_nt: TGCGCCAGCAGCTTGTCCCCGGACAGGGGTTTCCTGAACGAGCAGTACTTC; cdr3_aa: CASSLSPDRGFLNEQYF
v_call: TRBV25-1; clone_size: few; cdr3_length: 12; d_call: NA; j_call: TRBJ1-2; cdr3_nt: TGTGCCAGCAGTGGTAACAGGGATGGCTACACCTTC; cdr3_aa: CASSGNRDGYTF
v_call: TRBV2; clone_size: once; cdr3_length: 15; d_call: NA; j_call: TRBJ2-2; cdr3_nt: TGTGCCAGCAGTGAGCTACAGGGTTACACCGGGGAGCTGTTTTTT; cdr3_aa: CASSELQGYTGELFF
v_call: TRBV5-1; clone_size: hyperexpanded; cdr3_length: 17; d_call: TRBD2; j_call: TRBJ2-5; cdr3_nt: TGCGCCAGCAGCTTGGAGCTAGCGGGAGTAAAAGGAGAGACCCAGTACTTC; cdr3_aa: CASSLELAGVKGETQYF
v_call: TRBV28; clone_size: NA; cdr3_length: 14; d_call: NA; j_call: TRBJ2-1; cdr3_nt: TGTGCCAGCAGCGTACAGCTGACCTACAATGAGCAGTTCTTC; cdr3_aa: CASSVQLTYNEQFF
v_call: TRBV5-6; clone_size: NA; cdr3_length: 13; d_call: NA; j_call: TRBJ1-2; cdr3_nt: TGTGCCAGCAGCTCTCAGGGAAACTATGGCTACACCTTC; cdr3_aa: CASSSQGNYGYTF
v_call: TRBV7-8; clone_size: NA; cdr3_length: 13; d_call: TRBD1; j_call: TRBJ2-7; cdr3_nt: TGTGCCAGCAGCGGTCAGGGGGCAGGGGAGCAGTACTTC; cdr3_aa: CASSGQGAGEQYF
v_call: TRBV5-1; clone_size: NA; cdr3_length: 15; d_call: NA; j_call: TRBJ2-3; cdr3_nt: TGCGCCAGCAGCTTGGAGTCCACTAGCACAGATACGCAGTATTTT; cdr3_aa: CASSLESTSTDTQYF
v_call: TRBV15; clone_size: NA; cdr3_length: 14; d_call: NA; j_call: TRBJ1-5; cdr3_nt: TGTGCCACCAGCACCCGGGACACCTATCAGCCCCAGCATTTT; cdr3_aa: CATSTRDTYQPQHF
v_call: TRBV29-1; clone_size: NA; cdr3_length: 14; d_call: TRBD1; j_call: TRBJ2-1; cdr3_nt: TGCAGCGTCGACAGGGTAACAGGTATGGATGAGCAGTTCTTC; cdr3_aa: CSVDRVTGMDEQFF
v_call: TRBV4-1; clone_size: once; cdr3_length: 17; d_call: NA; j_call: TRBJ2-1; cdr3_nt: TGCGCCAGCAGCCAATCCCCGCTAGGGGCTAGCGACAATGAGCAGTTCTTC; cdr3_aa: CASSQSPLGASDNEQFF
v_call: TRBV28; clone_size: NA; cdr3_length: 14; d_call: TRBD1; j_call: TRBJ2-5; cdr3_nt: TGTGCCAGCAGCCCCAGGACAGGGAAGGAGACCCAGTACTTC; cdr3_aa: CASSPRTGKETQYF
v_call: TRBV5-5; clone_size: once; cdr3_length: 18; d_call: NA; j_call: TRBJ2-6; cdr3_nt: TGTGCCAGCAGCTTGATACAGGAGGGTGGTGCTGGGGCCAACGTCCTGACTTTC; cdr3_aa: CASSLIQEGGAGANVLTF
v_call: TRBV24-1; clone_size: NA; cdr3_length: 15; d_call: TRBD2; j_call: TRBJ2-2; cdr3_nt: TGTGCCACCATGGGGGTAGCGGGAGCCGACGGGGAGCTGTTTTTT; cdr3_aa: CATMGVAGADGELFF
v_call: TRBV2; clone_size: NA; cdr3_length: 13; d_call: NA; j_call: TRBJ1-1; cdr3_nt: TGTGCCAGCACTGTCAGGGGAAACACTGAAGCTTTCTTT; cdr3_aa: CASTVRGNTEAFF
v_call: TRBV5-1; clone_size: NA; cdr3_length: 15; d_call: TRBD1; j_call: TRBJ2-1; cdr3_nt: TGCGCCAGCAGAACTGGACAGGGGTGGGACAATGAGCAGTTCTTC; cdr3_aa: CASRTGQGWDNEQFF
v_call: TRBV4-3; clone_size: NA; cdr3_length: 13; d_call: TRBD1; j_call: TRBJ2-1; cdr3_nt: TGCGCCAGCAGCCACTTGACAGGGGATGAGCAGTTCTTC; cdr3_aa: CASSHLTGDEQFF
v_call: TRBV6-1; clone_size: NA; cdr3_length: 15; d_call: TRBD1; j_call: TRBJ1-3; cdr3_nt: TGTGCCAGCAGTGAAAGGGGGACAGGGGGAAACACCATATATTTT; cdr3_aa: CASSERGTGGNTIYF